Listed here are 15 T cell receptor beta chains from one sample, sequenced in a study of blood T cell repertoires in COVID-19. Clones were read by immunoSEQ multiplex PCR, and TCRdb kept only the in-frame ones, dropping some. The data contain about 240,000 clones, approximately 86% of them singletons. Sequenced input: peripheral blood. The source of these receptors is a woman aged 70 to 79 with active or convalescent COVID-19.

V usage is TRBV18 and J usage is TRBJ1-5; D is unresolved. Per germline, CDR1 KGHSH and CDR2 LQKENI. V was pared by 2 bases and J by 5 bases, with 7 bases between. The CDR3 runs to 13 residues. Written as DNA, the CDR3 is TGTGCCAGCTCACCATACGTAGATCAGCCCCAGCATTTT. It is translated as CASSPYVDQPQHF. Combining the CDR3 with reference TRBV18 and TRBJ1-5 gives the whole variable domain NAGVMQNPRHLVRRRGQEARLRCSPMKGHSHVYWYRQLPEEGLKFMVYLQKENIIDESGMPKERFSAEFPKEGPSILRIQQVVRGDSAAYFCASSPYVDQPQHFGDGTRLSIL.

The chain couples TRBV11-2 to TRBJ1-6; 7 nucleotides agree with TRBD1. The CDR3 length is 15 residues. V dropped 11 bases and J dropped 8; count of bases not matched to a gene: 15. The V gene's germline CDR1 is SGHAT and CDR2 FQNNGV. CDR3 region: CAPKGGGLMDSPLHF. In nucleotides, the CDR3 is TGTGCCCCCAAAGGAGGGGGCCTGATGGATTCACCCCTCCACTTT.

The chain joins TRBV10-1 to TRBJ2-3; 7 bases are a match to TRBD1. Germline loops: CDR1 WNHNN, CDR2 SYGVQD (reference sequence). V lost 8 bases, J lost 3 bases, and 8 bases stayed unmatched. The length of the CDR3 is 14 residues. CDR3: CASSDGQATDTQYF. The DNA of the CDR3 is TGCGCCAGCTCTGACGGACAGGCAACAGATACGCAGTATTTT.

The V call is TRBV11-2, the J call TRBJ2-7; no clear D gene. Per the germline V gene, CDR1 is SGHAT and CDR2 is FQNNGV. Trimming shortened V by 7 bases and J by 4 bases, and 11 bases separated the two germline ends. The CDR3 has 12 residues. CDR3 in DNA: TGTGCCAGCACCCCGTCTCCTTACGAGCAGTACTTC. It yields the protein CASTPSPYEQYF.

This clone showed up just a few times. The chain is built from TRBV4-1 and TRBJ2-1; D is undetermined. Germline V lookup: CDR1 MGHRA, CDR2 YSYEKL. The CDR3 has 16 amino acids. Trimming cost V 4 bases and J 2 bases, with 15 bases left between them. The CDR3 sequence is CASSRAPADTYNEQFF. DNA of the CDR3: TGCGCCAGCAGCCGAGCCCCGGCTGACACCTACAATGAGCAGTTCTTC.

This clone showed up just a few times. This sequence joins TRBV15 and TRBJ1-2; D might be TRBD1 (5 bases). Germline V CDR1 and CDR2: LNHNV, YYDKDF (reference sequence). There are 12 residues in the CDR3. V was clipped by 0 bases and J by 10 bases, with 9 bases between them. The chain's CDR3 is CATSRDQGVYTF. CDR3 nucleotide sequence: TGTGCCACCAGCAGAGATCAAGGGGTCTACACCTTC.

This clone has a single count. J is TRBJ1-4 and V is TRBV6-5; 7 bases are shared with TRBD1. The CDR3 spans 14 residues. Per the germline V gene, CDR1 is MNHEY and CDR2 is SVGAGI. J lost 4 bases, V lost 2 bases, and 1 base had no gene match. The CDR3 here is CASSYRGLNEKLFF. The CDR3 nucleotides are TGTGCCAGCAGTTACAGGGGGCTTAATGAAAAACTGTTTTTT.

The chain links TRBV6-6 to TRBJ2-7, with a possible D match to TRBD2 (6 bases). CDR3 size: 17 residues. CDR1 and CDR2 from the germline V gene are MNHNY and SVGAGI (reference sequence). Deletions cut 5 bases from V and 3 bases from J, with 23 bases between. Written as DNA, the CDR3 is TGTGCCAGCAGTCATTTCCCGGACTACCTTGGAGACTACGAGCAGTACTTC. Its protein is CASSHFPDYLGDYEQYF.

The chain is built from TRBV9 and TRBJ2-5; D is unresolved. Trimming stripped 3 bases from V and 5 bases from J, with 11 bases between. The CDR3 contains 13 residues. Per the germline V gene, CDR1 is SGDLS and CDR2 is YYNGEE. Here the CDR3 DNA reads TGTGCCAGCAGCGCCCTTTCCCAGGAGACCCAGTACTTC. Amino acid sequence: CASSALSQETQYF.

The chain couples TRBV2 to TRBJ2-1; 13 positions agree with TRBD2. This CDR3 region has 15 residues. V trimming: 4 bases; J trimming: 7 bases; junction bases outside the gene matches: 4. Germline V gene sequence: CDR1 SNHLY, CDR2 FYNNEI. The CDR3 region is CASSGTSGGGNEQFF. For the CDR3, the DNA is TGTGCCAGCAGTGGGACTAGCGGGGGTGGTAATGAGCAGTTCTTC. Full variable domain (outside the CDR3, taken from reference TRBV2 and TRBJ2-1): EPEVTQTPSHQVTQMGQEVILRCVPISNHLYFYWYRQILGQKVEFLVSFYNNEISEKSEIFDDQFSVERPDGSNFTLKIRSTKLEDSAMYFCASSGTSGGGNEQFFGPGTRLTVL.

The rearrangement links TRBV11-3 to TRBJ2-7; D ambiguous. The V gene lost 5 bases and the J gene lost 3 bases, with 14 bases spanning the gap. CDR3 length: 14 residues. Germline assignment: CDR1 SGHNT and CDR2 YENEEA. The CDR3 bases are TGTGCCAGCAGCCTCACATACGATGGCTACGAGCAGTACTTC. It encodes CASSLTYDGYEQYF.

This clone was seen just once. The CDR3 DNA reads TGTGCCAGTAGTATCTCAGGGTTTACCGGGGAGCTGTTTTTT. Residues: CASSISGFTGELFF. This chain links TRBV19 with TRBJ2-2; D perhaps matches TRBD1 (5 bases). The CDR3 contains 14 residues. Trimming took off 3 bases at V and 5 bases at J, with 10 bases between the two ends. Germline CDR1 reads LNHDA; CDR2 reads SQIVND (reference sequence).

In its sample, this clone was seen once. The rearrangement joins TRBV25-1 to TRBJ2-7, with D possibly being TRBD1 (6 bases). The V end was cut by 6 bases, the J end by 2 bases, with 11 bases between. The CDR3 has 13 amino acids. Germline lookup yields CDR1 MGHDK and CDR2 SYGVNS. The CDR3 sequence: CASRGAGTYEQYF. In nucleotides, the CDR3 is TGTGCCAGCAGGGGGGCTGGTACCTACGAGCAGTACTTC.

The V call is TRBV4-3, the J call TRBJ1-2, with 8 bases that match TRBD1. J was trimmed by 8 bases and V by 1 base; bases with no gene match: 6. The CDR3 is made up of 14 amino acids. Germline V gene sequence: CDR1 LGHNA, CDR2 YSLEER. The CDR3 DNA is TGCGCCAGCAGCCAAGCTGCGACAGGGGTCGGCTACACCTTC. As protein: CASSQAATGVGYTF.

As regards this clone: Different DNA sequences within this sample yield the same CDR3. This rearrangement joins TRBV6-5 to TRBJ2-4; 8 bases line up with TRBD2. The ends lost 6 bases at V and 7 bases at J; junction bases unmatched: 8. The CDR3 consists of 14 residues. Per the germline V gene, CDR1 is MNHEY and CDR2 is SVGAGI. Here the CDR3 reads CASRPGLVSNIQYF. The CDR3 region has the DNA TGTGCCAGCAGACCGGGACTAGTTTCGAACATTCAGTACTTC.